This TCR beta chain was recorded in a study of T cell repertoires in cytomegalovirus infection. Whole-study context: The authors used CMV epitopes that were HLA-C-restricted (recently identified) and HLA-B-restricted (well studied). Carrying CMV and the relevant HLA type showed in public TCR beta signatures.

This clonotype was observed a few times. The target antigen is unknown. TCRdb ran MiXCR on the reads and lists one entry per CDR3 protein. In the table there are some 590,000 distinct CDR3 sequences, over 35% of which are singletons. Overall study results and limits: Ex vivo, HLA-C-restricted CMV-specific TCR beta clonotypes prevailed over the rest of the response. Cumulated frequencies of public TCR beta families served to identify carriers of CMV plus the relevant HLA.

The sequencing used cultured PBMCs, collected from culture after CMV antigen stimulation. This TCR was recovered from a human donor in good health (CMV status not recorded). Some clones in this sample may be carry-over from other donors' samples.

The CDR3, as DNA: TGTGCCAGCGGAGGACAGGGCGAAATAGCCAAAAACATTCAGTACTTC. Translating it yields CASGGQGEIAKNIQYF. The chain employs TRBV7-2 and TRBJ2-4; 8 positions match TRBD1. The CDR3 covers 16 residues. The V gene end was trimmed by 8 bases and the J gene end by 0 bases; junction bases not matched to a gene: 9. The germline V gene has CDR1 SGHTA and CDR2 FQGNSA.